This T cell receptor beta chain derives from a study of regulatory T cells in long-lasting Graves disease. Study as a whole: New Graves' disease cases had less than 3 months of antithyroid drugs.

HTBI primers from iRepertoire and Arm-PCR of CDR3 regions yielded the TCR beta libraries. TCRdb itself ran the multiplex PCR reads through MiXCR, one entry per CDR3 protein. The sample has over 450,000 distinct CDR3 sequences, about 12% seen once; the top ten hold roughly 9.3%. Time point indicated: newly diagnosed GD, antithyroid drugs for less than 3 months. TCR sequences were obtained from RNA taken from PBMCs. This clonotype has more than one count but fewer than ten. The CDR3 consists of 15 residues. Between the trimmed V and J ends, which lost 3 bases and 2 bases, there was a span of 13 bases. Germline V gives CDR1 GTSNPN, CDR2 SVGIG (reference sequence). A further study also used this sample, focusing on T cells in Graves' hyperthyroidism and ophthalmopathy. As that report states: The authors deemed Graves' hyperthyroidism stable absent ophthalmopathy progression within 18 months. The HTBI set primed first-round TCR CDR3 RT-PCR.

This chain joins TRBV30 and TRBJ1-4, with a weak D call TRBD1 (5 bases). This clonotype originated in a woman in her twenties or thirties with Graves disease. The specimen was peripheral blood mononuclear cells (PBMCs), collected at new diagnosis, from a patient treated with antithyroid drugs. The CDR3 DNA reads as TGTGCCTGGAGGGATCCGGGACCTACTAATGAAAAACTGTTTTTT. Translating it yields CAWRDPGPTNEKLFF.